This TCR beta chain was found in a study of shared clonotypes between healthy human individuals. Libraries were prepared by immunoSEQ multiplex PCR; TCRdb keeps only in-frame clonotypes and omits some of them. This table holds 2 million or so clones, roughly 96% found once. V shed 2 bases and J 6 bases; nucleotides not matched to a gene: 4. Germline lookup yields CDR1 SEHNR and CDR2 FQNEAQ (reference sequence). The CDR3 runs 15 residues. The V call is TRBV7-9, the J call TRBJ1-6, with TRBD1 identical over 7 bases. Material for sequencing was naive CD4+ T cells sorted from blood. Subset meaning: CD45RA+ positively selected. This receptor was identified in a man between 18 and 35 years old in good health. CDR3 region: CASSLTGQLNSPLHF. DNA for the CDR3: TGTGCCAGCAGCTTAACGGGACAGCTTAATTCACCCCTCCACTTT.